The clone carrying this TCR beta chain turned up a few times. The antigen remains undetermined. Germline lookup yields CDR1 SGHVS and CDR2 FQNEAQ. The CDR3 spans 15 residues. After removal of 3 bases from V and 4 bases from J, the junction contained 3 bases not matched to a gene. Via MiXCR, TCRdb re-called the reads, giving one row per CDR3 protein. The repertoire holds just over 450,000 distinct CDR3 sequences, with more than 40% as singletons. The sample originates from a study of T cell repertoires in cytomegalovirus infection. Study background: An indication of both CMV infection and matching HLA type came from public TCR beta signatures.

Study results and limitations: Summed frequency of shared TCR beta families picked out CMV carriers who also had the relevant HLA. Across the ex vivo response, the dominant clonotypes were HLA-C-restricted CMV-specific TCR beta clonotypes.

The starting material was cultured PBMCs, obtained from culture after CMV antigen stimulation. This clonotype originated in a human donor in good health (CMV status not recorded). Some clones in this sample may be carry-over from other donors' samples. The chain is built from TRBV7-8 and TRBJ2-3, with 11 bases that match TRBD2. The CDR3, as DNA: TGTGCCAGCAGCTTTTTAGCGGGAGGGGCAGATACGCAGTATTTT. Its translation is CASSFLAGGADTQYF.